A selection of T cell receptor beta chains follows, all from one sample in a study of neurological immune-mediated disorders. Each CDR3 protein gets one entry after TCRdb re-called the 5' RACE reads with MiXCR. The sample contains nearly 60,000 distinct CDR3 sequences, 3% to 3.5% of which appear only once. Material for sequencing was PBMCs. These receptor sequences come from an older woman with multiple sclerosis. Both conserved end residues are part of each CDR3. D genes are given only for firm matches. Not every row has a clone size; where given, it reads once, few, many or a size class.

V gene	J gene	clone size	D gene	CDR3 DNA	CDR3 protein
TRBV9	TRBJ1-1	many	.	TGTGCCAGCAGCGTAGACTCCCCATCGGACGAGGCTTTCTTT	CASSVDSPSDEAFF
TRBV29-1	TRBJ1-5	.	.	TGCAGCGTTGTTGCGGGGAACAATCAGCCCCAGCATTTT	CSVVAGNNQPQHF
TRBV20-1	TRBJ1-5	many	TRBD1	TGCAGTGCTAGCCCCAGGGGGCGGCCGCCCCAGCATTTT	CSASPRGRPPQHF
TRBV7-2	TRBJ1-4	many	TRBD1	TGTGCCAGCAGTCCGGACAGGGAGGGTGAAAAACTGTTTTTT	CASSPDREGEKLFF
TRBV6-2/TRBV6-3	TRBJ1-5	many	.	TGTGCCAGCAGATCAGGGTATAGTAGCAATCAGCCCCAGCATTTT	CASRSGYSSNQPQHF
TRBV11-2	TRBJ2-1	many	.	TGTGCCAGCAGCTCCCTTACAGGGTGGGAGCAGTTCTTC	CASSSLTGWEQFF
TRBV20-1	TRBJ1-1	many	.	TGCAGTGCTAGTCCAATACAGTCCATGAACACTGAAGCTTTCTTT	CSASPIQSMNTEAFF
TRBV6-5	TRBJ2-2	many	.	TGTGCCAGCAGTTACTTTCAGGGGTCAAAACCGGCCGGGGAGCTGTTTTTT	CASSYFQGSKPAGELFF
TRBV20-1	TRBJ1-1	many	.	TGCAGGGGGGGTGGAACTGAAGCTTTCTTT	CRGGGTEAFF
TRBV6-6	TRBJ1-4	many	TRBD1	TGTGCCAGCAGTTCTACAGGGGAGGGAAAACTGTTTTTT	CASSSTGEGKLFF
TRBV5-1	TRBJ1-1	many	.	TGCGCCAGCAGCTTGGCCCTGGGGGGAGCTTCGCGCACTGAAGCTTTCTTT	CASSLALGGASRTEAFF
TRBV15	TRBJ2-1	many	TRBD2	TGTGCCACCAGCACTGCCCGGGGACTAGCCTTAGGGCAGTTCTTC	CATSTARGLALGQFF
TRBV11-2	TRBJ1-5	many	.	TGTGCCAGCAGCTTAACCCTTTATCAGCCCCAGCATTTT	CASSLTLYQPQHF
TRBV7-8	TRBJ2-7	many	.	TGTGCCAGCAGCACCCCTCTAGGGGAGCAGTACTTC	CASSTPLGEQYF
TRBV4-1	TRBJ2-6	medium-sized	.	TGCGCCAGCAGCCAATCACCCAGGGACCTTTCCAACGTCCTGACTTTC	CASSQSPRDLSNVLTF
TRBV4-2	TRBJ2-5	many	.	TGTGCCAGCAGCCAAGGTGCTACAGCGGAGACCCAGTACTTC	CASSQGATAETQYF
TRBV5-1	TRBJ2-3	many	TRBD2	TGCGCCAGCAGCTTTAGCGGGAGCACAGATACGCAGTATTTT	CASSFSGSTDTQYF
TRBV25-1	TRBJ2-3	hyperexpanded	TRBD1	TGTGCCAGCAGTGAATATCAGGGGGAGACAGATACGCAGTATTTT	CASSEYQGETDTQYF
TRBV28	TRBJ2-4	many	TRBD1	TGTGCCAGCAGGACAACAGGGGGCGCGTCCAAAAACATTCAGTACTTC	CASRTTGGASKNIQYF
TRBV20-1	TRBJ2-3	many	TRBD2	TGCAGTGCAAGGACTAGCGGAGGCACAGATACGCAGTATTTT	CSARTSGGTDTQYF
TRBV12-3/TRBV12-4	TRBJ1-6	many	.	TGTGCCACCGGCCTGGGGTACTCCCTCCACTTT	CATGLGYSLHF
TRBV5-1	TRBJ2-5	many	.	TGCGCCAGCAGCTTGATAGGAGGGCGCGGTCGAGAGACCCAGTACTTC	CASSLIGGRGRETQYF
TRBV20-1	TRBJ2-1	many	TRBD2	TGCAGTGCTAGAGCCCTGTGGCGGGAGGTCTACAATGAGCAGTTCTTC	CSARALWREVYNEQFF
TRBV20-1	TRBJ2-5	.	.	TGCAGTGCTAGACGCAGGGGTGGCGAGACCCAGTACTTC	CSARRRGGETQYF
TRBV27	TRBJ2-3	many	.	TGTGCCAGCAGGATGTCCCCGGGCACAGATACGCAGTATTTT	CASRMSPGTDTQYF
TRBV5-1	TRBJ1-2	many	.	TGCGCCAGCAGCTTGGCGGGCGTCAATGGCTACACCTTC	CASSLAGVNGYTF
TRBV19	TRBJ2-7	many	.	TGTGCCAGTAGTACCTACGAGCAGTACTTC	CASSTYEQYF
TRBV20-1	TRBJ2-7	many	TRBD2	TGCAGTGCTAGTGCGGGAGGCCTATCCTACGAGCAGTACTTC	CSASAGGLSYEQYF
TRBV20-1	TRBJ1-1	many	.	TGCAGTGCTTCCGACCGATTTGAAGCTTTCTTT	CSASDRFEAFF
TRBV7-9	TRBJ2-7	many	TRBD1	TGTGCCAGCAGCATGACCAGGGGGAACTACGAGCAGTACTTC	CASSMTRGNYEQYF
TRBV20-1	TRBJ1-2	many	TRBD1	TGCAGTGCCCGAGCCGGGGCAGGGGGCAGCTATGGCTACACCTTC	CSARAGAGGSYGYTF
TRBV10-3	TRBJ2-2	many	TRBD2	TGTGCCACCTTAGCGGGATATACCGGGGAGCTGTTTTTT	CATLAGYTGELFF
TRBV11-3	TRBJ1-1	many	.	TGTGCCAGCAGCTTGGGCAGTAACACTGAAGCTTTCTTT	CASSLGSNTEAFF
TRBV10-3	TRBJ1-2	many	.	TGTGCCATCAGTGAGCCCATCCATACTTTCTATGGCTACACCTTC	CAISEPIHTFYGYTF
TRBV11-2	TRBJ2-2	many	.	TGTGCCAGCAGCAACCCAGGGATCAACACCGGGGAGCTGTTTTTT	CASSNPGINTGELFF
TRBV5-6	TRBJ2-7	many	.	TGTGCCAGCAGCTTGGTACCCTACGAGCAGTACTTC	CASSLVPYEQYF
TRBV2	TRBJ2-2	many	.	TGTGCCAGCAGTGTCAGGAACACCGGGGAGCTGTTTTTT	CASSVRNTGELFF
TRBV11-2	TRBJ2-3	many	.	TGTGCCAGCAGCTTAGTCACAGATACGCAGTATTTT	CASSLVTDTQYF
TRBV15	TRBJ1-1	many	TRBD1	TGTGCCACCAGCATGTTTACAGGGGGCACTGAAGCTTTCTTT	CATSMFTGGTEAFF
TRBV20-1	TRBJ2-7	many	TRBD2	TGCAGTGCTAGAGATGGCGCAGGGAGGGCCTACGAGCAGTACTTC	CSARDGAGRAYEQYF
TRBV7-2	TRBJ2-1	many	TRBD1	TGTGCCAGCAGACACGACAGGGGTTTACAAAATGAGCAGTTCTTC	CASRHDRGLQNEQFF
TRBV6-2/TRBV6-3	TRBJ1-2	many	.	TGTGCCAGCAGTTACTCCCGGGGCACTATGCACACCTTC	CASSYSRGTMHTF
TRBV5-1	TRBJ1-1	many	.	TGCGCCAGCAGTAACGGACAGCCCAACACTGAAGCTTTCTTT	CASSNGQPNTEAFF
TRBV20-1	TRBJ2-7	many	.	TGCAGTGCTAGAGATGGCTCCAAGACAGACGCCTACGAGCAGTACTTC	CSARDGSKTDAYEQYF
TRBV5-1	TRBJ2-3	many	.	TGCGCCAGCATGCGGGACGCTTTTCGCACAGATACGCAGTATTTT	CASMRDAFRTDTQYF
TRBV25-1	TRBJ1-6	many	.	TGTGCCAGCAGTGAAGGGCCTGGCAATTCACCCCTCCACTTT	CASSEGPGNSPLHF
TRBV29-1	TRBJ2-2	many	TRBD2	TGCAGCGTGCGACTAGCGGGCGAACCCGGGGAGCTGTTTTTT	CSVRLAGEPGELFF
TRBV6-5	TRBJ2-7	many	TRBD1	TGTGCCAGCACGACAGGGCATTCTCCTACTACGGGTGAGCAGTACTTC	CASTTGHSPTTGEQYF
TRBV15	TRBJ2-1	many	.	TGTGCCACCAGCAGATCGAGGTGGGGCTCCTACAATGAGCAGTTCTTC	CATSRSRWGSYNEQFF
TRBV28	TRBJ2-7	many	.	TGTGCCAGCAGTTTTCCAGATAGGGACTACGAGCAGTACTTC	CASSFPDRDYEQYF
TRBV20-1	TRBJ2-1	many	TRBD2	TGCAGTGCCACGGCGGGAGGAATGCACAATGAGCAGTTCTTC	CSATAGGMHNEQFF